The entry below describes one T cell receptor (beta chain). Antigen unknown. TCRdb re-derived calls from the RT-PCR reads in MiXCR, one entry per CDR3 protein. The data contain 800,000 or so distinct CDR3 sequences, about 20% of them singletons. The data belong to a study of response to subunit inactivated influenza vaccine. Study-level points and caveats: A suggestion made by the authors is that each seasonal influenza vaccination recruits few new T cells.

The CDR3 is made up of 13 amino acids. Germline assignment: CDR1 DFQATT and CDR2 SNEGSKA (reference sequence). Between the trimmed V and J ends, which lost 3 bases and 5 bases, there was a span of 11 bases. J is TRBJ2-1 and V is TRBV20-1, with D unclear. The source was PBMCs from blood, collected around 5 days after vaccination. The TCR comes from a man over 45 who received an inactivated influenza vaccine. The CDR3 nucleotides read TGCAGTGCTAGTACCAGTCTCAACAATGAGCAGTTCTTC. Amino acids: CSASTSLNNEQFF.